These 31 T cell receptor beta chains share one sample of origin, sequenced in a study of T cell changes during pregnancy in multiple sclerosis. Sequenced by immunoSEQ multiplex PCR; TCRdb stores in-frame clones only, minus some. This sample has 60,000 to 95,000 clones, with just over 90% found just once. This specimen consisted of CD4+ T cells from peripheral blood mononuclear cells, obtained before pregnancy. The receptors were sampled from a female donor with multiple sclerosis, enrolled in a pregnancy study.

The chain's CDR3 is CASSLGRGGADTEAFF. DNA of the CDR3: TGTGCCAGCAGCTTAGGCAGGGGTGGAGCGGACACTGAAGCTTTCTTT. This sequence joins TRBV11-2 and TRBJ1-1, with D perhaps TRBD1 (6 bases). Per the germline V gene, CDR1 is SGHAT and CDR2 is FQNNGV. V lost 1 base, J lost 3 bases, and 15 bases lay in between. The CDR3 consists of 16 residues.

This clone appeared once. This chain links TRBV9 with TRBJ2-1, with 7 bases lining up with TRBD2. Unmatched junction bases numbered 6, after V lost 0 bases and J lost 6 bases. CDR3 length: 15 residues. Germline assignment: CDR1 SGDLS and CDR2 YYNGEE. The CDR3 DNA follows: TGTGCCAGCAGCGTAGAGGGACTACGCGCCAATGAGCAGTTCTTC. Its translation is CASSVEGLRANEQFF.

The CDR3, as DNA: TGTGCCAGCAGCTTCGGCCGCGGGAGGGCGGGGAGGGAGACCCAGTACTTC. As protein: CASSFGRGRAGRETQYF. J is TRBJ2-5 and V is TRBV5-6; 9 bases fit TRBD2. CDR1 SGHDT and CDR2 YYEEEE come from the germline V gene. The CDR3 has 17 amino acids. The J segment lost 5 bases and the V segment lost 2 bases, leaving 13 bases of the junction unmatched. Complete variable domain (other parts from reference TRBV5-6 and TRBJ2-5): DAGVTQSPTHLIKTRGQQVTLRCSPKSGHDTVSWYQQALGQGPQFIFQYYEEEERQRGNFPDRFSGHQFPNYSSELNVNALLLGDSALYLCASSFGRGRAGRETQYFGPGTRLLVL.

A single count supports this clone. The rearrangement uses TRBV5-4 and TRBJ2-1; 7 bases agree with TRBD1. Germline CDR1 reads SGHNT; CDR2 reads YYREEE (reference sequence). V shed 4 bases, J shed 6 bases, and the junction held 13 bases outside the gene matches. The CDR3 totals 16 residues. The CDR3 loop is CASSPKTGKAVNEQFF. The CDR3 DNA sequence: TGTGCCAGCAGCCCAAAGACAGGGAAAGCGGTCAATGAGCAGTTCTTC.

This chain joins TRBV5-1 and TRBJ1-4, with D possibly matching TRBD1 (5 bases). CDR1 and CDR2 (germline): SGHRS, YFSETQ. CDR3 size: 17 residues. Trimming took 0 bases from V and 0 from J, leaving 12 bases between them. The CDR3: CASSLGAQGATNEKLFF. CDR3 coding DNA: TGCGCCAGCAGCTTGGGTGCGCAGGGTGCAACTAATGAAAAACTGTTTTTT.

The J gene is TRBJ2-3, the V gene TRBV19; D unclear. Trimming stripped 2 bases from V and 6 bases from J, with 12 bases between. The length of the CDR3 is 14 residues. CDR1 and CDR2 from the germline V gene are LNHDA and SQIVND (reference sequence). CDR3 nucleotides: TGTGCCAGTAGTATAAGCGCCCTGAGGGATACGCAGTATTTT. Protein sequence: CASSISALRDTQYF.

This chain connects TRBV5-1 to TRBJ2-3; 11 bases are a match to TRBD2. The CDR3 runs 17 residues. V was pared by 0 bases and J by 0 bases, with 3 bases of the junction left unmatched. CDR1 is SGHRS and CDR2 is YFSETQ in the germline V gene. The CDR3 protein is CASSLGGLAVSTDTQYF. CDR3 bases: TGCGCCAGCAGCTTGGGGGGACTAGCGGTTAGCACAGATACGCAGTATTTT.

The rearrangement uses TRBV5-1 and TRBJ2-2; 9 nucleotides agree with TRBD1. V lost 4 bases and J lost 2; bases outside the gene matches: 3. This CDR3 region has 15 residues. Germline V gene sequence: CDR1 SGHRS, CDR2 YFSETQ. This CDR3 reads CASSQQGANTGELFF. CDR3 in DNA: TGCGCCAGCAGCCAACAGGGGGCTAACACCGGGGAGCTGTTTTTT.

The chain recombines TRBV9 with TRBJ2-5; 7 positions agree with TRBD2. The CDR3 runs 16 residues. CDR1 and CDR2 from the germline V gene are SGDLS and YYNGEE. After removal of 3 bases from V and 4 bases from J, the junction contained 12 bases not matched to a gene. The CDR3 here is CASSASGLAVGETQYF. The CDR3 DNA is TGTGCCAGCAGCGCCAGTGGGCTAGCGGTGGGAGAGACCCAGTACTTC.

This clone occurred a few times. This rearrangement joins TRBV2 to TRBJ1-5; perhaps TRBD1 as D (6 bases). Germline CDR1 and CDR2: SNHLY and FYNNEI. Trimming left V 6 bases short and J 1 base short, with 10 bases between. The CDR3 spans 14 residues. CDR3: CASSPDRSNQPQHF. The CDR3 DNA sequence: TGTGCCAGCAGCCCAGACAGGAGCAATCAGCCCCAGCATTTT.

In nucleotides, the CDR3 is TGCGCCAGCAGCCAACGAGGGGGGGCTTGGGCTCAGTATTTT. Its protein product is CASSQRGGAWAQYF. The chain joins TRBV4-3 to TRBJ2-3; D is perhaps TRBD2 (7 bases). The V and J ends lost 2 bases and 12 bases respectively, with 18 bases between them. CDR1 is LGHNA, CDR2 YSLEER, per germline. The length of the CDR3 is 14 residues.

V usage is TRBV19 and J usage is TRBJ1-1, with D possibly matching TRBD1 (5 bases). Germline-derived CDR1 and CDR2 are LNHDA and SQIVND (reference sequence). The ends were cut back, 4 bases at V and 7 bases at J, with 13 bases in the middle. This CDR3 has 13 amino acids. CDR3 nucleotide sequence: TGTGCCAGTAGTACTTCTGACAGAATTGAAGCTTTCTTT. Protein sequence: CASSTSDRIEAFF.

The chain combines TRBV19 with TRBJ2-5; the match to TRBD1 covers 7 bases. This CDR3 has 14 amino acids. Per germline, CDR1 LNHDA and CDR2 SQIVND (reference sequence). Germline trimming cut 5 bases from V and 5 bases from J; bases unmatched to any gene: 8. CDR3 nucleotide sequence: TGTGCCAGTAGTGTGGGACAGAAGAGGGAGACCCAGTACTTC. It yields the protein CASSVGQKRETQYF.

The chain employs TRBV5-1 and TRBJ1-1; tentatively, D is TRBD1 (5 bases). Germline CDR1 is SGHRS and CDR2 is YFSETQ. Trimming stripped 2 bases from V and 11 bases from J, with 19 bases between. The CDR3 contains 14 residues. The CDR3 region has the DNA TGCGCCAGCAGCTTAAACACAGGACGCGGTAGGGCTTTCTTT. Its translation: CASSLNTGRGRAFF.

CDR3 amino acids: CATRREGRRTEAFF. In nucleotides, the CDR3 is TGTGCCACACGACGGGAGGGGCGCAGGACTGAAGCTTTCTTT. The rearrangement joins TRBV27 to TRBJ1-1; possibly TRBD1 for D (5 bases). V shed 10 bases and J shed 5 bases, with 20 bases lying between them. Per germline, CDR1 MNHEY and CDR2 SMNVEV (reference sequence). There are 14 residues in the CDR3.

This chain joins TRBV5-4 and TRBJ2-5; the D gene is possibly TRBD2 (5 bases). Trimming pared 0 bases from V and 1 base from J, leaving 10 bases between. This CDR3 region has 15 residues. CDR1 is SGHNT, CDR2 YYREEE, per germline (reference sequence). CDR3 region: CASSLVMSGQETQYF. CDR3 coding DNA: TGTGCCAGCAGCTTGGTTATGAGCGGCCAAGAGACCCAGTACTTC.

The chain couples TRBV28 to TRBJ1-1; D may be TRBD1 (6 bases). The CDR3 extends over 14 amino acids. Germline-derived CDR1 and CDR2 are MDHEN and SYDVKM. Trimming removed 6 bases at V and 4 bases at J, with 15 bases between. CDR3 sequence: CASSQGFRRTEAFF. The CDR3 DNA is TGTGCCAGCAGCCAGGGGTTTCGGCGCACTGAAGCTTTCTTT.

The V call is TRBV9, the J call TRBJ1-6, with 8 positions matching TRBD1. Germline CDR1 SGDLS, CDR2 YYNGEE. The V and J ends lost 3 bases and 10 bases, in that order; junction bases with no gene match: 6. This CDR3 has 14 amino acids. The CDR3 DNA is TGTGCCAGCAGCGCAAGACAGGGGTGGTCACCCCTCCACTTT. It specifies CASSARQGWSPLHF.

V is TRBV2 and J is TRBJ1-1; D remains ambiguous. Germline loops: CDR1 SNHLY, CDR2 FYNNEI. Trimming stripped 5 bases from V and 0 bases from J, with 7 bases between. This CDR3 region has 13 residues. DNA for the CDR3: TGTGCCAGCAGTTCCCAGGTGAACACTGAAGCTTTCTTT. Its translation: CASSSQVNTEAFF.

This clone was observed once. The J gene is TRBJ2-7, the V gene TRBV5-1; possible D gene TRBD1, 5 bases. The CDR3 is made up of 12 amino acids. Germline V gene lookup returns CDR1 SGHRS and CDR2 YFSETQ. Trimming pared 7 bases from V and 2 bases from J, leaving 10 bases between. The CDR3 here is CASARDPYEQYF. In DNA, the CDR3 is TGCGCCAGCGCCAGGGATCCCTACGAGCAGTACTTC.

V gene TRBV7-3 combines with J gene TRBJ2-2; D may be TRBD2 (5 bases). The germline V and J ends were trimmed by 2 bases and 4 bases, with 11 bases remaining between them. This CDR3 contains 15 residues. CDR1 SGHTA and CDR2 FQGTGA come from the germline V gene. Here the CDR3 reads CASSLWAGGTGELFF. The CDR3 nucleotides read TGTGCCAGCAGCTTATGGGCGGGCGGCACCGGGGAGCTGTTTTTT.

V is TRBV9 and J is TRBJ1-1, with D perhaps TRBD1 (6 bases). The CDR3 is 13 amino acids. Trimming took 0 bases from V and 12 from J, leaving 15 bases between them. Germline V gives CDR1 SGDLS, CDR2 YYNGEE. The CDR3 loop reads CASSVGEGGGTFF. CDR3 bases: TGTGCCAGCAGCGTAGGGGAGGGGGGGGGAACTTTCTTT.

The V gene is TRBV25-1, the J gene TRBJ1-4, with no clear D. Germline V lookup: CDR1 MGHDK, CDR2 SYGVNS. The V end was cut by 7 bases, the J end by 4 bases, with 7 bases between. The length of the CDR3 is 12 residues. Here the CDR3 DNA reads TGTGCCAGCACTGGAGTTAATGAAAAACTGTTTTTT. Protein sequence: CASTGVNEKLFF.

The V call is TRBV6-1, the J call TRBJ1-4; TRBD1 agrees at 7 bases. This CDR3 is 14 amino acids long. Trimming took 4 bases from V and 8 from J; bases not matched to a gene: 7. CDR1 and CDR2 (germline): MNHNS, SASEGT. The CDR3 coding sequence is TGTGCCAGCAGTGGAACGACAGGGCGGGAAAAACTGTTTTTT. Protein: CASSGTTGREKLFF.

This clone was detected a few times. The chain employs TRBV10-3 and TRBJ2-1; TRBD2 is a possible D gene (6 bases). Between the trimmed V and J ends, which lost 6 bases and 5 bases, there was a span of 11 bases. Germline CDR1 reads ENHRY; CDR2 reads SYGVKD. This CDR3 has 13 residues. As DNA, the CDR3 is TGTGCCATCAGGGATAGCGGAAACAATGAGCAGTTCTTC. Protein: CAIRDSGNNEQFF.

This sequence joins TRBV29-1 and TRBJ1-1; D is perhaps TRBD1 (5 bases). Trimming pared 7 bases from V and 5 bases from J, leaving 17 bases between. This CDR3 region has 13 residues. Germline V gene data show CDR1 as SQVTM and CDR2 as ANQGSEA. The CDR3 reads CSARGGVKTEAFF. In DNA form, the CDR3 reads TGCAGCGCCCGGGGGGGGGTTAAGACTGAAGCTTTCTTT.

The chain combines TRBV19 with TRBJ1-2; weak D call: TRBD1 (6 bases). The CDR3 is 12 amino acids. The ends were cut back, 6 bases at V and 4 bases at J, with 9 bases in the middle. Germline CDR1 and CDR2: LNHDA and SQIVND (reference sequence). DNA for the CDR3: TGTGCCAGTAGGAAGGACAGCTATGGCTACACCTTC. It encodes CASRKDSYGYTF.

The chain joins TRBV28 to TRBJ2-7; TRBD1 matches at 9 bases. Germline-derived CDR1 and CDR2 are MDHEN and SYDVKM. This CDR3 spans 18 amino acids. V lost 7 bases and J lost 0; bases outside the gene matches: 16. The CDR3 DNA reads as TGTGCCAGCAATCCCTCGGACAGGGGTTATCGGTTCTCCTACGAGCAGTACTTC. It specifies CASNPSDRGYRFSYEQYF.

In this sample, this clone turned up once. The CDR3 is CASARGVYQETQYF. CDR3 in DNA: TGCGCCAGCGCGCGGGGAGTGTACCAAGAGACCCAGTACTTC. The J gene is TRBJ2-5, the V gene TRBV5-1, with D possibly being TRBD2 (6 bases). Germline V CDR1 and CDR2: SGHRS, YFSETQ. CDR3 length: 14 amino acids. Trimming took 7 bases from V and 0 from J, leaving 13 bases between them.

This chain connects TRBV7-2 to TRBJ1-2; 10 positions match TRBD1. V was clipped by 4 bases and J by 7 bases; unmatched bases: 21. Germline V gene lookup returns CDR1 SGHTA and CDR2 FQGNSA. The CDR3 runs 19 residues. The CDR3 DNA reads as TGTGCCAGCAGCTCTTTCACTTCCGGGACAGGGGCCCCCGTGCGTGGCTACACCTTC. Amino acids: CASSSFTSGTGAPVRGYTF.

The rearrangement joins TRBV6-6 to TRBJ2-7; TRBD2 matches at 9 bases. The CDR3 runs to 15 residues. The germline CDR1 and CDR2 sequences are MNHNY and SVGAGI (reference sequence). Trimming took 6 bases from V and 0 from J; bases not matched to a gene: 6. CDR3 sequence reads: CASRRGLAFSYEQYF. The CDR3 coding sequence is TGTGCCAGCAGGCGCGGACTAGCGTTCTCCTACGAGCAGTACTTC.